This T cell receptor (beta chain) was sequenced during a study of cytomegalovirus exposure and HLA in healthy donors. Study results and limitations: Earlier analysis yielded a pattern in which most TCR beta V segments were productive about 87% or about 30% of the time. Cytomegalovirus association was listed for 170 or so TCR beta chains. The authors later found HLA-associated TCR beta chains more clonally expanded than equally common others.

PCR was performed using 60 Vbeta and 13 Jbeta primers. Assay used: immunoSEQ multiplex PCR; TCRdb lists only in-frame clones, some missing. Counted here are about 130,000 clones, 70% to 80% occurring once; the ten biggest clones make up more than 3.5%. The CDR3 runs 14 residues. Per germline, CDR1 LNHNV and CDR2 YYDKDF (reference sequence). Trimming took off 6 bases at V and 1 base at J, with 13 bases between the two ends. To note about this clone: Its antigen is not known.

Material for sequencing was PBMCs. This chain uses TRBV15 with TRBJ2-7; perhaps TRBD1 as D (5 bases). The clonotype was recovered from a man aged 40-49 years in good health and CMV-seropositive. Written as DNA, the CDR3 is TGTGCCACCAGAACACTGACAGCGTCCTACGAGCAGTACTTC. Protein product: CATRTLTASYEQYF.